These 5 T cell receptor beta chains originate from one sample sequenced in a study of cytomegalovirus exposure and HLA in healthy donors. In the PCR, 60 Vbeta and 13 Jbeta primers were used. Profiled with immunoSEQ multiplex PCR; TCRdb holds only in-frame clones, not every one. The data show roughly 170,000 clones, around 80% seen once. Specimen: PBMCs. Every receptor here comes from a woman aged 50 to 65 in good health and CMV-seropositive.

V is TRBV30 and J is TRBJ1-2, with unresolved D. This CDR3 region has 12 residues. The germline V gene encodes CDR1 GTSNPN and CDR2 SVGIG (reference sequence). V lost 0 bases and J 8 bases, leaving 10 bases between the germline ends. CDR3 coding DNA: TGTGCCTGGAGTGTACCGGGGAACGGCTACACCTTC. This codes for CAWSVPGNGYTF. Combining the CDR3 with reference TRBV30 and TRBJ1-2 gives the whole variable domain SQTIHQWPATLVQPVGSPLSLECTVEGTSNPNLYWYRQAAGRGLQLLFYSVGIGQISSEVPQNLSASRPQDRQFILSSKKLLLSDSGFYLCAWSVPGNGYTFGSGTRLTVV.

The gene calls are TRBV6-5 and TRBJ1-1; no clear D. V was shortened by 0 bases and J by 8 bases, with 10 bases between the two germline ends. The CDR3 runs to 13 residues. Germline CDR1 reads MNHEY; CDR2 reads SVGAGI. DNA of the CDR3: TGTGCCAGCAGTTACTCGCAGCGGTTGGAAGCTTTCTTT. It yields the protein CASSYSQRLEAFF.

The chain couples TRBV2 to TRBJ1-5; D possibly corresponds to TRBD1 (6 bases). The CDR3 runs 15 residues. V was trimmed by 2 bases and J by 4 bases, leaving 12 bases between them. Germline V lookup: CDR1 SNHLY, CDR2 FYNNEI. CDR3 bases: TGTGCCAGCAGTGAACATGGGGACAAAAATCAGCCCCAGCATTTT. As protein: CASSEHGDKNQPQHF. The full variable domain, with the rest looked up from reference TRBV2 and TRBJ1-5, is EPEVTQTPSHQVTQMGQEVILRCVPISNHLYFYWYRQILGQKVEFLVSFYNNEISEKSEIFDDQFSVERPDGSNFTLKIRSTKLEDSAMYFCASSEHGDKNQPQHFGDGTRLSIL.

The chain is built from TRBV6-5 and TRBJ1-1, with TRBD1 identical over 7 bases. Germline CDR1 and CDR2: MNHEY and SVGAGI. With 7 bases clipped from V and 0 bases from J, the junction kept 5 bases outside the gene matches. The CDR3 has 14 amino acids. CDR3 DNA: TGTGCCAGCAATCACCAGGGGGTGAACACTGAAGCTTTCTTT. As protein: CASNHQGVNTEAFF.

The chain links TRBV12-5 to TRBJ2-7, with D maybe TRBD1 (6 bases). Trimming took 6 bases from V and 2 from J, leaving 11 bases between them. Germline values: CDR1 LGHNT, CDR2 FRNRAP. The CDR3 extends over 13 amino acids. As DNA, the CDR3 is TGTGCTAGTGGCCGGGACACCACCTACGAGCAGTACTTC. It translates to CASGRDTTYEQYF.